This T cell receptor beta chain stems from a study of shared clonotypes between healthy human individuals. On the study more broadly: Donors were a couple of women and a few men aged 18 to 49.

Study-wide results and caveats: Tissue TCR repertoires likely differ from these blood-only repertoires.

The study drew all its donors from Caucasian adults living in Nashville, Tennessee. Some clones are missing from TCRdb's copy, which holds only in-frame ones; the method was immunoSEQ multiplex PCR. The table has 450,000 to 600,000 clones, 75% to 85% seen once. For this clone: Its antigen is currently unknown.

Trimming pared 2 bases from V and 0 bases from J, leaving 12 bases between. This CDR3 is built from 16 residues. Germline CDR1 SGHVS, CDR2 FNYEAQ. This TCR derives from a woman aged 40-49 years in good health. Some clones in this sample may be carry-over from other donors' samples. The gene calls are TRBV7-6 and TRBJ2-3, with D unresolved. Sequences were obtained from PBMCs. DNA of the CDR3: TGTGCCAGCAGCTTAATGGGCGGATCTAGCACAGATACGCAGTATTTT. Protein: CASSLMGGSSTDTQYF.